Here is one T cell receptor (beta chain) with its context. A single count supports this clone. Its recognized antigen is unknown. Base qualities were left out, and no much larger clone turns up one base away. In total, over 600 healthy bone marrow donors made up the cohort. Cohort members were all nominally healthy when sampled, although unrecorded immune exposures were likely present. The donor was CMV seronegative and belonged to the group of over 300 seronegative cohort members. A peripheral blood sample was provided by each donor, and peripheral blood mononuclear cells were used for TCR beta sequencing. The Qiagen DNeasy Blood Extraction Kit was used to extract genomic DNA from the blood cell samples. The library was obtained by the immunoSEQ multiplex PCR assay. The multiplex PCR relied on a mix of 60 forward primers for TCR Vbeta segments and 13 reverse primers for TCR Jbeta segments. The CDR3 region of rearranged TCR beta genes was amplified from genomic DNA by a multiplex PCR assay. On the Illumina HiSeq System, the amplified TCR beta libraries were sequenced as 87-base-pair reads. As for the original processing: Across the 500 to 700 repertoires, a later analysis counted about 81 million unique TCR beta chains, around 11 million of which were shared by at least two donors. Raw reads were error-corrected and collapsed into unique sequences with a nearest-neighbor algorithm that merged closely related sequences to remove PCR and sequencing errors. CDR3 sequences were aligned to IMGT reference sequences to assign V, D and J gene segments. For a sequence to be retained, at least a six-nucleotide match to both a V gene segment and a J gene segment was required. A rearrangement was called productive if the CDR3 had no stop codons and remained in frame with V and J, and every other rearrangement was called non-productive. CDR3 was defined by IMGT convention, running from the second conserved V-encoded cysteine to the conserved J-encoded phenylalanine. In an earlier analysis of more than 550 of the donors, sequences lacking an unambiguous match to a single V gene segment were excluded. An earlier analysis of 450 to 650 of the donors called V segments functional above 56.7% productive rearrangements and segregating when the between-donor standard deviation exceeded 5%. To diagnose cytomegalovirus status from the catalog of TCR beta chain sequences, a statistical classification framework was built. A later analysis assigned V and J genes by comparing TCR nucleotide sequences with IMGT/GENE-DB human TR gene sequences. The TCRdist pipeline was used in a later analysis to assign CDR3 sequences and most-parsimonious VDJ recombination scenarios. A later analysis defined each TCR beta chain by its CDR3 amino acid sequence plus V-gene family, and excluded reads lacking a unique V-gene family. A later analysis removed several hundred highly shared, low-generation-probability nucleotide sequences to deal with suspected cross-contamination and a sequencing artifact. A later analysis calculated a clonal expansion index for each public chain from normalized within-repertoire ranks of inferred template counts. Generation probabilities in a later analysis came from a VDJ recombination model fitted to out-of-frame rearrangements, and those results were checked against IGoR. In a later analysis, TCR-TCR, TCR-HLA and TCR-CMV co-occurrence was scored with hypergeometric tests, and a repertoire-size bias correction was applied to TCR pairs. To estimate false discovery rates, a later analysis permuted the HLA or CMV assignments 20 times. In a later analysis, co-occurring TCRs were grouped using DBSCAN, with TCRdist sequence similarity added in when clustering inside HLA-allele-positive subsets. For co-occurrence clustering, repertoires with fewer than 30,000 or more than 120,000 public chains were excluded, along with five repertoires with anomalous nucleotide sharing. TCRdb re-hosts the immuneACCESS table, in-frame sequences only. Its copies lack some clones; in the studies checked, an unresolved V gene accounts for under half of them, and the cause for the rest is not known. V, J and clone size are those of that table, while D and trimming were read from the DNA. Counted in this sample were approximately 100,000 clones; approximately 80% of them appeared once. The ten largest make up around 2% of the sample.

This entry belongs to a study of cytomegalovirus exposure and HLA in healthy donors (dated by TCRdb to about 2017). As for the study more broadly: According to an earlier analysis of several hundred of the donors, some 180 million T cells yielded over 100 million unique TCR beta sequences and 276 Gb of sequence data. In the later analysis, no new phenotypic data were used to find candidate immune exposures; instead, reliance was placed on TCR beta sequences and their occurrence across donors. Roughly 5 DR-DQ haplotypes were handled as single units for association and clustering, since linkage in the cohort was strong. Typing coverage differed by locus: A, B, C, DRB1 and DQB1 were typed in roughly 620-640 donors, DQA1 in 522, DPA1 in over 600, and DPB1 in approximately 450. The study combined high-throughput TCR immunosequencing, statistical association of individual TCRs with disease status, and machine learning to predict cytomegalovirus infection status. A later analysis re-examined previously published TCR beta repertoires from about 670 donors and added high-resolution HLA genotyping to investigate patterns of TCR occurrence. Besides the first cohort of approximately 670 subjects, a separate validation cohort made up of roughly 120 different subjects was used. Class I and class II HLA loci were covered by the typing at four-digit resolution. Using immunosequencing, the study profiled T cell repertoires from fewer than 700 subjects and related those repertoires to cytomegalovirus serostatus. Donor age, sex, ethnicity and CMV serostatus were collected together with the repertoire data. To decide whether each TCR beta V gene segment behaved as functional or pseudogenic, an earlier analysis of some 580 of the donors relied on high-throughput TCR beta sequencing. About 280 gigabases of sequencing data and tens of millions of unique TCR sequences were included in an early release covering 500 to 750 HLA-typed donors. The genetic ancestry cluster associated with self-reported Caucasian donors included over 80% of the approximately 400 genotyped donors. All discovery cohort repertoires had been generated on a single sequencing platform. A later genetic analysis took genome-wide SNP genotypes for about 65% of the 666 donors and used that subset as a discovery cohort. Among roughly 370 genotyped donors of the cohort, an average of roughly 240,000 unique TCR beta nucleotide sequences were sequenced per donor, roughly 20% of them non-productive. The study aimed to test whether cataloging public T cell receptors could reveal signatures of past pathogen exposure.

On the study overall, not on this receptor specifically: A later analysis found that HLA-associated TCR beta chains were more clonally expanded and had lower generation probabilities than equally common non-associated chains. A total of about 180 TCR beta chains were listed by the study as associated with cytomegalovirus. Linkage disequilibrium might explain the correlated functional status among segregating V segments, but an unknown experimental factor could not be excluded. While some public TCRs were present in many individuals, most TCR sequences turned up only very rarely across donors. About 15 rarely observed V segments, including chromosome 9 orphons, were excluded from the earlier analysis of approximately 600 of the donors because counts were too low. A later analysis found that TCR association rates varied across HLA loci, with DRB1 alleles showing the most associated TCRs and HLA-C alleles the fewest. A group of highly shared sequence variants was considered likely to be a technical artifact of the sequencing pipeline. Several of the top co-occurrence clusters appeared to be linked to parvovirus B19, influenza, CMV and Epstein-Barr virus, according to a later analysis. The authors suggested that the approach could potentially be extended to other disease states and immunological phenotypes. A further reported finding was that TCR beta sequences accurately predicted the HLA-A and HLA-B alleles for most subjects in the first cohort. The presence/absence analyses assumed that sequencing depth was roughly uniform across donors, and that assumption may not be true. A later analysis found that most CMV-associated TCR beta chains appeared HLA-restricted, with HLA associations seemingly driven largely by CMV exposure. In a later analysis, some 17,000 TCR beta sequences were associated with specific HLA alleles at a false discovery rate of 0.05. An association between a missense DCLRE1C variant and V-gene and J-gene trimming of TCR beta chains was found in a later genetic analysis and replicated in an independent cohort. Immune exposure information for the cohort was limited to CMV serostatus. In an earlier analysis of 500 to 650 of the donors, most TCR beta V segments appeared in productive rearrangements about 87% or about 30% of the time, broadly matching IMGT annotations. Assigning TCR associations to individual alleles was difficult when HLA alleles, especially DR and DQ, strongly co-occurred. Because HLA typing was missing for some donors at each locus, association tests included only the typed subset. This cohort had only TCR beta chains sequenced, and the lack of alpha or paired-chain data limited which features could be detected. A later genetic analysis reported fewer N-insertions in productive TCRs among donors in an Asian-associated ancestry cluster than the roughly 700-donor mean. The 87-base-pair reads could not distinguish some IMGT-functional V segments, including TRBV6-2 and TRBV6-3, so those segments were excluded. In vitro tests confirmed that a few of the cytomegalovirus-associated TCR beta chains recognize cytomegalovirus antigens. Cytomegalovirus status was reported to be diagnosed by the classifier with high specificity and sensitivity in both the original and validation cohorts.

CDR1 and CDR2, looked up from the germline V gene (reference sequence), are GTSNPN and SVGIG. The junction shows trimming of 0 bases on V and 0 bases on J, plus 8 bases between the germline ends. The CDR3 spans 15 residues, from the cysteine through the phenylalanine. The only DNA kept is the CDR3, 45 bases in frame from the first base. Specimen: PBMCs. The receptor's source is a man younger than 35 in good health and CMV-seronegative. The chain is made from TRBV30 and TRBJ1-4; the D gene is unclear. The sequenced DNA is TGTGCCTGGAGTGTTCCGACTTCAACTAATGAAAAACTGTTTTTT. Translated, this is CAWSVPTSTNEKLFF.